Given below is one T cell receptor beta chain in context. The CDR3 contains 16 residues. V was shortened by 4 bases and J by 3 bases, with 16 bases between the two germline ends. CDR1 and CDR2 from the germline V gene are SEHNR and FQNEAQ (reference sequence). This sample stems from a study of patients and donors after allogeneic stem cell transplantation. TCRdb analysed the RT-PCR reads with MiXCR anew, one entry per CDR3 protein. The sample holds about 410,000 distinct CDR3 sequences, more than 15% seen once. Sequenced sample: blood, either unsorted or a sorted T cell fraction (not recorded which). The chain has TRBV7-9 and TRBJ1-5; tentative D call: TRBD1 (6 bases). The receptor was derived from a human donor who was either an allogeneic HSCT recipient or a stem cell or donor lymphocyte infusion donor (not recorded which). It is not recorded whose cells these are; they may come from a transplant donor. The CDR3 spells CASSSLGRGLNQPQHF. The CDR3 nucleotides read TGTGCCAGCAGCTCCCTCGGCAGGGGACTCAATCAGCCCCAGCATTTT.